The 27 T cell receptor beta chains below come from one sample, sequenced in a study of Graves' ophthalmopathy and Graves' hyperthyroidism. RNA transcripts were the source from which TCR beta CDR3 regions were amplified. First-round RT-PCR used HTBI primers; second-round multiplex PCR followed. TCRdb re-analysed the multiplex PCR reads in MiXCR, keeping a single row per CDR3 protein. The repertoire holds some 350,000 distinct CDR3 sequences, with 17% as singletons. Sequencing used peripheral blood. The receptors shown here come from an adult woman with stable Graves' hyperthyroidism.

This clonotype was detected many times. The rearrangement links TRBV20-1 to TRBJ2-7; D not certain. In germline, CDR1 is DFQATT, CDR2 SNEGSKA (reference sequence). V lost 0 bases and J lost 0, with 12 bases in between. The CDR3 runs 15 residues. The CDR3 bases are TGCAGTGCTAGAGATCTCGATCTGGGCTCCTACGAGCAGTACTTC. Protein product: CSARDLDLGSYEQYF.

This clonotype was seen ten or more times. The V gene is TRBV6-5, the J gene TRBJ1-2; 7 positions match TRBD1. The germline CDR1 and CDR2 sequences are MNHEY and SVGAGI. CDR3 length: 16 residues. The V and J ends lost 7 bases and 0 bases, in that order; junction bases with no gene match: 11. CDR3 nucleotide sequence: TGTGCCAGCAACCCCGCCGGGACAGAAGCTAACTATGGCTACACCTTC. It is translated as CASNPAGTEANYGYTF.

The chain couples TRBV30 to TRBJ2-7; 9 bases align to TRBD2. This CDR3 contains 14 residues. The V gene end was trimmed by 3 bases and the J gene end by 3 bases; junction bases not matched to a gene: 6. Germline lookup yields CDR1 GTSNPN and CDR2 SVGIG (reference sequence). The CDR3: CAWRRREGLYEQYF. The CDR3 DNA follows: TGTGCCTGGAGGCGGCGGGAGGGCCTCTACGAGCAGTACTTC.

This chain connects TRBV15 to TRBJ1-5; the match to TRBD1 covers 7 bases. CDR1 and CDR2 (germline): LNHNV, YYDKDF (reference sequence). This CDR3 is 14 amino acids long. V trimming: 7 bases; J trimming: 7 bases; junction bases outside the gene matches: 10. The CDR3 DNA reads TGTGCCACCACATTGGGGATACAGGGGCAGCCCCAGCATTTT. It yields the protein CATTLGIQGQPQHF.

Many counts were recorded for this clonotype. This rearrangement joins TRBV12-3 or TRBV12-4 to TRBJ1-1; D gene ambiguous. Between the trimmed V and J ends, which lost 3 bases and 1 base, there was a span of 9 bases. The CDR3 runs 14 residues. The CDR3 sequence is CASSFGPRNTEAFF. CDR3 DNA sequence: TGTGCCAGCAGTTTCGGGCCACGGAACACTGAAGCTTTCTTT.

There are many counts of this clonotype. The V gene is TRBV6-1, the J gene TRBJ2-4; D gene unclear. Germline V gene sequence: CDR1 MNHNS, CDR2 SASEGT. V lost 1 base, J lost 1 base, and 14 bases lay in between. The CDR3 spans 17 residues. CDR3 loop: CASSEGFQDKAKNIQYF. CDR3 in DNA: TGTGCCAGCAGTGAAGGCTTCCAGGATAAGGCCAAAAACATTCAGTACTTC.

The sample holds many counts of this clonotype. V is TRBV28 and J is TRBJ1-6; D is uncertain. CDR1 and CDR2 (germline): MDHEN, SYDVKM. V was shortened by 3 bases and J by 8 bases, with 17 bases between the two germline ends. The CDR3 is 16 residues long. CDR3 nucleotide sequence: TGTGCCAGCAGTTTGACGGGTTCTGGAACCTATTCACCCCTCCACTTT. Its translation: CASSLTGSGTYSPLHF.

In this sample, this clonotype turned up many times. The gene calls are TRBV6-1 and TRBJ2-2; 11 nucleotides agree with TRBD1. The CDR3 extends over 15 amino acids. J lost 8 bases, V lost 5 bases, and 7 bases had no gene match. Germline CDR1 is MNHNS and CDR2 is SASEGT. CDR3 sequence reads: CASSRDRGSSGELFF. Here the CDR3 DNA reads TGTGCCAGCAGTCGGGACAGGGGGTCGTCAGGGGAGCTGTTTTTT.

This clonotype was found many times. J is TRBJ1-1 and V is TRBV4-1, with TRBD1 identical over 9 bases. The CDR3 is 15 amino acids. Losses at the gene ends were 6 bases for V and 7 bases for J; bases not matched to a gene: 12. Per germline, CDR1 MGHRA and CDR2 YSYEKL. For the CDR3, the DNA is TGCGCCAGCAGGGGACAGGGTCCGGGGCTGGGTGAAGCTTTCTTT. It codes for CASRGQGPGLGEAFF.

The J gene is TRBJ2-2, the V gene TRBV28; 8 positions agree with TRBD1. V trimming: 6 bases; J trimming: 5 bases; junction bases outside the gene matches: 17. The CDR3 consists of 18 residues. The germline gives CDR1 MDHEN, CDR2 SYDVKM. The CDR3 sequence is CASSPLIIRTGRTGELFF. DNA for the CDR3: TGTGCCAGCAGCCCACTTATTATCCGGACAGGGCGAACCGGGGAGCTGTTTTTT.

This clonotype was detected many times. J is TRBJ2-7 and V is TRBV12-3 or TRBV12-4; D is perhaps TRBD2 (5 bases). Deletions cut 1 base from V and 3 bases from J, with 13 bases between. The CDR3 has 15 amino acids. The CDR3 nucleotides read TGTGCCAGCAGTTTAGGTAGTAGCGCCGACTACGAGCAGTACTTC. This gives the protein CASSLGSSADYEQYF.

The V gene is TRBV20-1, the J gene TRBJ2-5; TRBD2 is a possible D gene (7 bases). Germline loops: CDR1 DFQATT, CDR2 SNEGSKA (reference sequence). The CDR3 spans 18 residues. The V and J ends lost 6 bases and 9 bases respectively, with 35 bases between them. This CDR3 reads CSARIIGRGGGLRAAQYF. The CDR3 bases are TGCAGTGCGAGAATAATTGGGAGAGGGGGAGGGCTGAGGGCGGCCCAGTACTTC.

This clonotype showed up many times. The chain joins TRBV12-3 or TRBV12-4 to TRBJ2-7; no definite D call. The V gene lost 6 bases and the J gene lost 3 bases, with 9 bases spanning the gap. The length of the CDR3 is 12 residues. The CDR3 DNA reads TGTGCCAGCAGCCCGGGTAACTACGAGCAGTACTTC. Its translation: CASSPGNYEQYF.

In this sample, this clonotype turned up a few times. The V call is TRBV18, the J call TRBJ2-5; D gene ambiguous. The V gene's germline CDR1 is KGHSH and CDR2 LQKENI. This CDR3 spans 14 amino acids. V was pared by 2 bases and J by 2 bases, with 9 bases between. The CDR3 region is CASSPSITQETQYF. CDR3 in DNA: TGTGCCAGCTCACCATCAATAACTCAAGAGACCCAGTACTTC.

V and J are TRBV12-5 and TRBJ2-1; possibly TRBD2 for D (5 bases). The V end was cut by 2 bases, the J end by 0 bases, with 11 bases between. The CDR3 loop spans 16 amino acids. The V gene's germline CDR1 is LGHNT and CDR2 FRNRAP. Here the CDR3 reads CASGLPTRGSYNEQFF. CDR3 nucleotides: TGTGCTAGTGGTTTGCCCACACGGGGCTCCTACAATGAGCAGTTCTTC. Together with reference TRBV12-5 and TRBJ2-1, the CDR3 gives the full variable domain: DARVTQTPRHKVTEMGQEVTMRCQPILGHNTVFWYRQTMMQGLELLAYFRNRAPLDDSGMPKDRFSAEMPDATLATLKIQPSEPRDSAVYFCASGLPTRGSYNEQFFGPGTRLTVL.

The rearrangement joins TRBV6-1 to TRBJ2-7, with no clear D. Germline V gene sequence: CDR1 MNHNS, CDR2 SASEGT. Trimming removed 6 bases at V and 0 bases at J, with 12 bases between. The CDR3 totals 14 residues. CDR3 sequence reads: CASSAERSSYEQYF. Here the CDR3 DNA reads TGTGCCAGCAGCGCTGAAAGGAGCTCCTACGAGCAGTACTTC.

This clonotype was seen repeatedly, ten times or more. The chain is built from TRBV7-9 and TRBJ2-5; a possible D gene is TRBD1 (6 bases). The CDR3 is 15 residues long. Per the germline V gene, CDR1 is SEHNR and CDR2 is FQNEAQ (reference sequence). V was shortened by 4 bases and J by 2 bases, with 14 bases between the two germline ends. The CDR3 reads CASSYRQGIQETQYF. The CDR3 region has the DNA TGTGCCAGCAGCTATAGGCAGGGGATTCAAGAGACCCAGTACTTC.

The chain recombines TRBV6-1 with TRBJ2-7, with D perhaps TRBD2 (5 bases). Germline V gene data show CDR1 as MNHNS and CDR2 as SASEGT. This CDR3 region has 14 residues. The V end lost 0 bases, the J end lost 2 bases, and 8 bases lay between the germline ends. The CDR3 DNA follows: TGTGCCAGCAGTGAAGCGGAGGTGACCTACGAGCAGTACTTC. Its protein is CASSEAEVTYEQYF.

This sequence joins TRBV30 and TRBJ2-2; 7 bases agree with TRBD2. The CDR3 has 13 amino acids. From germline, CDR1 is GTSNPN and CDR2 SVGIG (reference sequence). V lost 8 bases and J lost 7; bases outside the gene matches: 10. The CDR3: CAGLAGVIGELFF. The CDR3 DNA sequence: TGTGCCGGGCTTGCGGGAGTGATCGGGGAGCTGTTTTTT.

The rearrangement links TRBV6-2 or TRBV6-3 to TRBJ2-2; the D gene could be TRBD1 or TRBD2 (5 bases each). CDR1 and CDR2 from the germline V gene are MNHEY and SVGEGT. This CDR3 is built from 13 residues. The V end lost 6 bases, the J end lost 6 bases, and 11 bases lay between the germline ends. The chain's CDR3 is CASRERGPGELFF. The CDR3, as DNA: TGTGCCAGCAGGGAAAGGGGACCCGGGGAGCTGTTTTTT.

This chain uses TRBV12-3 or TRBV12-4 with TRBJ1-1; perhaps TRBD1 as D (6 bases). This CDR3 comprises 14 residues. Trimming removed 7 bases from V and 5 bases from J, with 17 bases in between. CDR3 bases: TGTGCCAGCACCGCGACGGGGGGCAGAACTGAAGCTTTCTTT. It specifies CASTATGGRTEAFF.

At least ten counts were recorded for this clonotype. The chain employs TRBV6-6 and TRBJ1-1, with D perhaps matching TRBD1 (6 bases). CDR3 size: 16 residues. With 8 bases removed from V and 1 base from J, the gap between germline ends came to 20 bases. Germline V gene data show CDR1 as MNHNY and CDR2 as SVGAGI (reference sequence). Here the CDR3 reads CASWGGAGDGNTEAFF. CDR3 DNA sequence: TGTGCCAGCTGGGGGGGGGCCGGGGACGGGAACACTGAAGCTTTCTTT.

This clonotype has only a few counts. A much larger clone sits a single nucleotide away, making a read error possible. V usage is TRBV12-3 or TRBV12-4 and J usage is TRBJ2-5; possibly TRBD2 for D (5 bases). The CDR3 consists of 14 residues. CDR3 in amino acids: CASSPRVVRETKYF. The CDR3 DNA is TGTGCCAGCAGTCCCCGGGTTGTGAGGGAGACCAAGTACTTC.

This clonotype was recorded at least ten times. The CDR3 DNA follows: TGTGCCACCAGCAGAGAAGGTGTTAGCGTCTACGAGCAGTACTTC. It translates to CATSREGVSVYEQYF. This rearrangement joins TRBV15 to TRBJ2-7; tentatively, D is TRBD2 (5 bases). This CDR3 has 15 residues. Germline V lookup: CDR1 LNHNV, CDR2 YYDKDF (reference sequence). The ends were cut back, 0 bases at V and 3 bases at J, with 12 bases in the middle.

This clonotype appeared many times. It may be a read error: a sequence one base away is much more abundant. The V gene is TRBV6-1, the J gene TRBJ1-2; 8 bases line up with TRBD1. CDR3 length: 15 amino acids. J was trimmed by 0 bases and V by 4 bases; bases with no gene match: 4. Germline V gene lookup returns CDR1 MNHNS and CDR2 SASEGT. The CDR3 coding sequence is TGTGCCAGCAGTGCAGGACAGGGACCTAACTATGGCTACACCTTC. This translates into CASSAGQGPNYGYTF.

Many counts were recorded for this clonotype. The chain is built from TRBV20-1 and TRBJ2-5, with D uncertain. V lost 4 bases to trimming and J lost 5 bases, with 14 bases between them. The CDR3 runs 13 residues. In germline, CDR1 is DFQATT, CDR2 SNEGSKA (reference sequence). CDR3 coding DNA: TGCAGTGCTATCCGGGTTGAAGAGGAGACCCAGTACTTC. Translated: CSAIRVEEETQYF.

There are many counts of this clonotype. V and J are TRBV10-3 and TRBJ2-7; no firm D call. In germline, CDR1 is ENHRY, CDR2 SYGVKD. CDR3 length: 13 residues. V lost 0 bases to trimming and J lost 1 base, with 4 bases between them. This chain's CDR3 is CAISESGSYEQYF. The CDR3 bases are TGTGCCATCAGTGAGTCGGGATCCTACGAGCAGTACTTC.